The 20 T cell receptor beta chains given below trace back to one sample, sequenced in a study of shared clonotypes between healthy human individuals. Sequencing used immunoSEQ multiplex PCR; TCRdb keeps in-frame clones, though not all of them. The data show around 1,100,000 clones, with approximately 75% seen just once and 0.89% held by the top ten. Sequencing was performed on memory CD4+ T cells from PBMCs. Regarding subset: CD45RA-negative fraction. These receptors were obtained from a man between 18 and 35 years old in good health. Some clones in this sample may be carry-over from other donors' samples.

The chain carries TRBV7-9 and TRBJ2-5; D is perhaps TRBD1 (6 bases). The CDR3 covers 14 residues. Trimming removed 5 bases at V and 2 bases at J, with 12 bases between. Germline CDR1 reads SEHNR; CDR2 reads FQNEAQ (reference sequence). The CDR3 DNA reads TGTGCCAGCAGCCCCTACGGACAGCAAGAGACCCAGTACTTC. Its protein is CASSPYGQQETQYF.

V usage is TRBV12-5 and J usage is TRBJ2-7; weak D call: TRBD2 (6 bases). Looked up from germline, CDR1 is LGHNT and CDR2 is FRNRAP. The V and J ends lost 8 bases and 2 bases respectively, with 19 bases between them. The CDR3 has 15 amino acids. The CDR3 DNA reads as TGTGCTAGTCGCCGCGTAGCGGAGAGCGCCTACGAGCAGTACTTC. As protein: CASRRVAESAYEQYF.

V gene TRBV28 combines with J gene TRBJ1-5, with unresolved D. The CDR3 is 12 residues long. CDR1 MDHEN and CDR2 SYDVKM come from the germline V gene. The V end was cut by 4 bases, the J end by 4 bases, with 5 bases between. CDR3 nucleotide sequence: TGTGCCAGCAGTTCGACTAATCAGCCCCAGCATTTT. Its translation: CASSSTNQPQHF. Filled out from reference TRBV28 and TRBJ1-5, the complete variable domain reads DVKVTQSSRYLVKRTGEKVFLECVQDMDHENMFWYRQDPGLGLRLIYFSYDVKMKEKGDIPEGYSVSREKKERFSLILESASTNQTSMYLCASSSTNQPQHFGDGTRLSIL.

The genes are TRBV7-3 and TRBJ2-1, with D perhaps assigned TRBD1 or TRBD2 (5 bases each). With 5 bases removed from V and 6 bases from J, the gap between germline ends came to 20 bases. The V gene's germline CDR1 is SGHTA and CDR2 FQGTGA. The CDR3 has 16 residues. CDR3 residues: CASSAWGTNSANEQFF. The CDR3 nucleotides are TGTGCCAGCAGCGCCTGGGGCACCAATAGCGCCAATGAGCAGTTCTTC.

V usage is TRBV7-2 and J usage is TRBJ2-5; D gene ambiguous. V lost 5 bases, J lost 5 bases, and 12 bases lay in between. Per germline, CDR1 SGHTA and CDR2 FQGNSA. This CDR3 contains 13 residues. The CDR3 is CASSRYFSETQYF. The DNA for the CDR3 is TGTGCCAGCAGCCGCTACTTCTCGGAGACCCAGTACTTC.

The chain uses TRBV9 and TRBJ2-7, with D perhaps being TRBD1 or TRBD2 (6 bases each). CDR3 length: 14 amino acids. V was cut by 3 bases and J by 5 bases, with 15 bases left in between. CDR1 SGDLS and CDR2 YYNGEE come from the germline V gene. The CDR3 spells CASSGPRGVNEQYF. The CDR3, as DNA: TGTGCCAGCAGCGGTCCGAGGGGGGTCAACGAGCAGTACTTC.

The chain joins TRBV7-2 to TRBJ1-4; a possible D gene is TRBD1 (5 bases). CDR3 size: 13 residues. Trimming stripped 2 bases from V and 8 bases from J, with 9 bases between. CDR1 and CDR2 from the germline V gene are SGHTA and FQGNSA. In DNA, the CDR3 is TGTGCCAGCAGCTTATCAGGGCGAGAAAAACTGTTTTTT. Translated, it gives CASSLSGREKLFF. The complete variable domain, with remaining parts taken from reference TRBV7-2 and TRBJ1-4, reads GAGVSQSPSNKVTEKGKDVELRCDPISGHTALYWYRQSLGQGLEFLIYFQGNSAPDKSGLPSDRFSAERTGGSVSTLTIQRTQQEDSAVYLCASSLSGREKLFFGSGTQLSVL.

The rearrangement uses TRBV5-4 and TRBJ2-5; TRBD1 aligns across 7 bases. The CDR3 is 14 residues long. Germline CDR1 and CDR2: SGHNT and YYREEE (reference sequence). V shed 4 bases and J 3 bases; nucleotides not matched to a gene: 6. CDR3 amino acids: CASSPPGQKETQYF. CDR3 coding DNA: TGTGCCAGCAGCCCGCCGGGACAGAAAGAGACCCAGTACTTC.

V usage is TRBV5-4 and J usage is TRBJ2-2; 7 nucleotides line up with TRBD2. CDR3 length: 16 amino acids. V lost 5 bases and J lost 2; bases outside the gene matches: 9. Germline V gene data show CDR1 as SGHNT and CDR2 as YYREEE (reference sequence). As DNA, the CDR3 is TGTGCCAGCAGTGTCGCCGGGACTACTAACACCGGGGAGCTGTTTTTT. Translating it yields CASSVAGTTNTGELFF.

The rearrangement joins TRBV18 to TRBJ2-3; 8 bases match TRBD2. Losses at the gene ends were 5 bases for V and 1 base for J; bases not matched to a gene: 5. The CDR3 runs to 15 residues. The germline V gene encodes CDR1 KGHSH and CDR2 LQKENI. DNA for the CDR3: TGTGCCAGCTCAACCTGGACTAGCCGCACAGATACGCAGTATTTT. Translating gives CASSTWTSRTDTQYF.

The V gene is TRBV5-8, the J gene TRBJ2-7, with D perhaps matching TRBD1 (6 bases). The germline gives CDR1 SGHTS, CDR2 YDEGEE. Between the trimmed V and J ends, which lost 4 bases and 3 bases, there was a span of 14 bases. The CDR3 has 14 amino acids. This CDR3 reads CASSPQGTFYEQYF. CDR3 coding DNA: TGTGCCAGCAGCCCTCAGGGGACCTTCTACGAGCAGTACTTC.

This chain connects TRBV7-2 to TRBJ2-1, with D uncertain. The germline CDR1 and CDR2 sequences are SGHTA and FQGNSA. The length of the CDR3 is 13 residues. V shed 6 bases and J shed 9 bases, with 15 bases lying between them. CDR3 in amino acids: CASRFPNGGEQFF. In DNA, the CDR3 is TGTGCCAGCAGATTTCCCAATGGTGGTGAGCAGTTCTTC.

The genes are TRBV6-1 and TRBJ1-3; D remains unclear. V lost 4 bases to trimming and J lost 6 bases, with 7 bases between them. Germline V lookup: CDR1 MNHNS, CDR2 SASEGT. The CDR3 length is 12 residues. The CDR3 here is CASSGRTNTIYF. CDR3 DNA: TGTGCCAGCAGTGGGCGGACAAACACCATATATTTT.

In this sample, this clone turned up a few times. This rearrangement joins TRBV4-1 to TRBJ1-3; D ambiguous. CDR3 length: 15 residues. Germline CDR1 is MGHRA and CDR2 is YSYEKL. Trimming stripped 5 bases from V and 0 bases from J, with 11 bases between. The CDR3 sequence: CASSTTVHSGNTIYF. The DNA for the CDR3 is TGCGCCAGCAGCACTACAGTGCACTCTGGAAACACCATATATTTT.

J is TRBJ2-3 and V is TRBV15, with D possibly TRBD1 on 5 matching bases. Deletions cut 1 base from V and 2 bases from J, with 10 bases between. The CDR3 runs to 15 residues. Per germline, CDR1 LNHNV and CDR2 YYDKDF (reference sequence). The CDR3 sequence: CATSRVARATDTQYF. The CDR3 nucleotides read TGTGCCACCAGCAGAGTTGCCAGGGCCACAGATACGCAGTATTTT. Filled out from reference TRBV15 and TRBJ2-3, the complete variable domain reads DAMVIQNPRYQVTQFGKPVTLSCSQTLNHNVMYWYQQKSSQAPKLLFHYYDKDFNNEADTPDNFQSRRPNTSFCFLDIRSPGLGDTAMYLCATSRVARATDTQYFGPGTRLTVL.

This chain uses TRBV7-9 with TRBJ1-3; no definite D call. This CDR3 is 14 amino acids long. CDR1 is SEHNR and CDR2 is FQNEAQ in the germline V gene (reference sequence). Trimming removed 2 bases at V and 0 bases at J, with 5 bases between. The CDR3 DNA sequence: TGTGCCAGCAGCTTACAGAGCTCTGGAAACACCATATATTTT. This translates into CASSLQSSGNTIYF.

The chain joins TRBV2 to TRBJ1-5; D may be TRBD1 (5 bases). CDR3 size: 14 residues. V was clipped by 6 bases and J by 7 bases, with 16 bases between them. Per the germline V gene, CDR1 is SNHLY and CDR2 is FYNNEI. The CDR3 sequence: CASSFAGRNQPQHF. The CDR3 DNA is TGTGCCAGCAGCTTCGCAGGGAGGAACCAGCCCCAGCATTTT.

This chain links TRBV4-1 with TRBJ1-2; D possibly corresponds to TRBD1 (6 bases). V lost 4 bases and J lost 4, with 19 bases in between. Per the germline V gene, CDR1 is MGHRA and CDR2 is YSYEKL. This CDR3 comprises 16 residues. CDR3 in amino acids: CASSRRYRDDSYGYTF. CDR3 in DNA: TGCGCCAGCAGCCGAAGATACAGGGACGACTCCTATGGCTACACCTTC.

This chain joins TRBV7-9 and TRBJ1-2, with D hard to call. In germline, CDR1 is SEHNR, CDR2 FQNEAQ (reference sequence). The CDR3 covers 13 residues. Deletions cut 4 bases from V and 3 bases from J, with 9 bases between. CDR3 in DNA: TGTGCCAGCAGCTCAAGCCGGGACTATGGCTACACCTTC. It codes for CASSSSRDYGYTF.

This chain joins TRBV28 and TRBJ2-3; D gene unclear. The V end lost 8 bases, the J end lost 5 bases, and 5 bases lay between the germline ends. The germline CDR1 and CDR2 sequences are MDHEN and SYDVKM. The CDR3 sequence is 10 residues long. CDR3 in amino acids: CASGQDTQYF. The CDR3 bases are TGTGCCAGCGGTCAAGATACGCAGTATTTT.